This T cell receptor (beta chain) was recorded in a study of early T cells in non-severe SARS-CoV-2 infection. Study information: The study sequenced bulk RNA from unsorted whole blood, with chains unpaired.

CDR1 and CDR2 from the germline V gene are MNHNS and SASEGT. Between the trimmed V and J ends, which lost 6 bases and 5 bases, there was a span of 7 bases. CDR3 size: 11 residues. For this clonotype: Its antigen is unknown.

Each cDNA molecule carried a unique molecular identifier. Each CDR3 protein is one row after TCRdb ran MiXCR on the 5' RACE reads. Here the sample spans 83,000 or so distinct CDR3 sequences, about 10% being singletons. Points from the study as a whole: Matching against VDJdb likely underestimated virus-specific expansions, favoring anti-spike CD8.

The chain joins TRBV6-1 to TRBJ2-5; D assignment may be TRBD1 or TRBD2 (5 bases each). The input for sequencing was whole blood, taken at baseline. The TCR sequence derives from an adult who was a healthcare worker with PCR-confirmed SARS-CoV-2 infection or an uninfected control (not recorded which). The CDR3 spells CASSGAETQYF. CDR3 nucleotides: TGTGCCAGCAGCGGGGCGGAGACCCAGTACTTC.